This T cell receptor beta chain was obtained from a study of blood T cell repertoires in COVID-19. Clones were sequenced by immunoSEQ multiplex PCR, and TCRdb holds only the in-frame ones, with some missing. The sample has more than 250,000 clones; around 90% are singletons. The CDR3 is made up of 13 amino acids. With 0 bases removed from V and 1 base from J, the gap between germline ends came to 4 bases. Germline loops: CDR1 SGHRS, CDR2 YFSETQ. The sample was PBMCs or T cells enriched from blood (not recorded which). The TCR comes from a woman aged 25 to 45 who had recovered from COVID-19. V and J are TRBV5-1 and TRBJ1-2, with unresolved D. The CDR3 bases are TGCGCCAGCAGCTTGGCAGATAACTATGGCTACACCTTC. Translating gives CASSLADNYGYTF.